This T cell receptor beta chain was recorded in a study of blood T cell repertoires in COVID-19. Study-level background: Acute and convalescent COVID-19 specimens originated in the United States, Italy and Spain. Nucleic acid was either cDNA or gDNA, and it came from T cells, B-cell-depleted T cells, or PBMCs.

The CDR3 runs to 16 residues. With V trimmed by 3 bases and J by 5 bases, 4 bases remained unmatched. Germline CDR1 is MGHRA and CDR2 is YSYEKL. Source study methods: Quantification of nucleated cells was approximated via reference gene primer amplification. Using immunoSEQ multiplex PCR, the repertoire was profiled, and TCRdb retains in-frame clones only, with some absent. The V and J calls and the clone size are those of that table, but D and trimming were determined from the DNA. The data show approximately 300,000 clones, with around 89% seen just once and approximately 6.5% held by the top ten. This clonotype was sampled from a man younger than 35 who had recovered from COVID-19. Sequencing used peripheral blood. This chain links TRBV4-1 with TRBJ2-1; 13 bases match TRBD2. CDR3 nucleotide sequence: TGCGCCAGCAGCCACCCGGGACTAGCGGGACACAATGAGCAGTTCTTC. Protein: CASSHPGLAGHNEQFF.